The 3 T cell receptor beta chains below were found in one sample sequenced in a study of blood T cell repertoires in COVID-19. Only in-frame clones appear in the TCRdb table, and some are missing; sequencing was by immunoSEQ multiplex PCR. The table includes approximately 270,000 clones, roughly 84% detected once. Sequenced input: peripheral blood. These receptor sequences come from a human donor with COVID-19, enrolled during active disease. The donor label of this sample is uncertain.

The chain is built from TRBV19 and TRBJ2-2, with D possibly matching TRBD1 (6 bases). Germline CDR1 and CDR2: LNHDA and SQIVND (reference sequence). The CDR3 has 16 amino acids. V was trimmed by 3 bases and J by 1 base, leaving 12 bases between them. CDR3 nucleotide sequence: TGTGCCAGTAGTATGGGTCAGGGGAGGAACACCGGGGAGCTGTTTTTT. Translating gives CASSMGQGRNTGELFF.

V gene TRBV19 combines with J gene TRBJ1-4; 9 nucleotides agree with TRBD1. CDR3 length: 15 residues. Germline values: CDR1 LNHDA, CDR2 SQIVND (reference sequence). The trim removed 3 bases at V and 7 bases at J, leaving 6 bases unmatched. This CDR3 reads CASSMRTGVGEKLFF. CDR3 nucleotide sequence: TGTGCCAGTAGTATGAGGACAGGGGTCGGTGAAAAACTGTTTTTT. The full variable domain, in which reference TRBV19 and TRBJ1-4 provide the parts outside the CDR3, is DGGITQSPKYLFRKEGQNVTLSCEQNLNHDAMYWYRQDPGQGLRLIYYSQIVNDFQKGDIAEGYSVSREKKESFPLTVTSAQKNPTAFYLCASSMRTGVGEKLFFGSGTQLSVL.

This chain links TRBV6-6 with TRBJ1-1; D is unresolved. V was cut by 0 bases and J by 7 bases, with 6 bases left in between. The CDR3 length is 12 residues. Germline CDR1 reads MNHNY; CDR2 reads SVGAGI (reference sequence). The CDR3 nucleotides read TGTGCCAGCAGTTACTCGGAGAGTGAAGCTTTCTTT. As protein: CASSYSESEAFF.